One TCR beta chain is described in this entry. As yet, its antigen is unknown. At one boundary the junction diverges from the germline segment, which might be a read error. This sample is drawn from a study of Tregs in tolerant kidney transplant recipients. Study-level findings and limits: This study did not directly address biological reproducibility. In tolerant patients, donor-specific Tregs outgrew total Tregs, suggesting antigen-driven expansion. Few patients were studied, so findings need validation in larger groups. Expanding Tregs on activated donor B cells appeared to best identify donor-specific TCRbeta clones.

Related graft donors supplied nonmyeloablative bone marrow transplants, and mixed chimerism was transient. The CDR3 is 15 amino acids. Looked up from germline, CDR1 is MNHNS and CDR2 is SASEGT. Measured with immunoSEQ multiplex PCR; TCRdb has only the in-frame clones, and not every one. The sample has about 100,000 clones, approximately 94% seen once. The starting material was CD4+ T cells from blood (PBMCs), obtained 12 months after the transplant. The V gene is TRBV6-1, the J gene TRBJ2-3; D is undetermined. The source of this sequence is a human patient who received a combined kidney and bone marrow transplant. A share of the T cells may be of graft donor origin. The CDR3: CASSEGPHNINTQYF. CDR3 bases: TGTGCCAGCAGCGAAGGGCCCCACAATATAAATACGCAGTATTTT.